These 9 T cell receptor beta chains were all obtained from the same sample, sequenced in a study of OX40 agonist ivuxolimab in advanced cancers. Sequenced by immunoSEQ multiplex PCR; TCRdb stores in-frame clones only, minus some. Among approximately 43,000 clones listed, around nine tenths were seen once. This specimen was CD4+ or CD8+ T cells sorted from blood, taken in a trial of the OX40 agonist ivuxolimab. These TCRs come from an adult with an advanced solid tumor such as melanoma, head and neck, liver or kidney cancer.

CDR3 in amino acids: CASSVVRGAYEQYF. CDR3 DNA sequence: TGTGCCAGCAGCGTAGTGCGGGGGGCCTACGAGCAGTACTTC. The J gene is TRBJ2-7, the V gene TRBV9; 8 nucleotides line up with TRBD2. Looked up from germline, CDR1 is SGDLS and CDR2 is YYNGEE. V trimming: 0 bases; J trimming: 2 bases; junction bases outside the gene matches: 1. This CDR3 is 14 amino acids long.

The chain uses TRBV7-5 and TRBJ2-2. TRBV7-5 is a recognized pseudogene. The CDR3 covers 13 residues. DNA of the CDR3: TGTGTCAAAAGCTCGGAGGGGGCCGGGGAGCTGTTTTTT. Amino acid sequence: CVKSSEGAGELFF.

The chain uses TRBV5-1 and TRBJ2-7; the match to TRBD1 covers 10 bases. This CDR3 is built from 15 residues. V shed 4 bases and J 2 bases; nucleotides not matched to a gene: 6. Per the germline V gene, CDR1 is SGHRS and CDR2 is YFSETQ. CDR3 sequence reads: CASSPGQGRTYEQYF. The CDR3, as DNA: TGCGCCAGCAGCCCGGGACAGGGGAGGACCTACGAGCAGTACTTC.

The genes are TRBV28 and TRBJ1-5; D perhaps matches TRBD1 (6 bases). This CDR3 is built from 16 residues. The V gene lost 2 bases and the J gene lost 1 base, with 12 bases spanning the gap. Germline V gene lookup returns CDR1 MDHEN and CDR2 SYDVKM. CDR3 loop: CASSLAAGESNQPQHF. CDR3 DNA sequence: TGTGCCAGCAGTTTAGCTGCAGGGGAGAGCAATCAGCCCCAGCATTTT.

The chain couples TRBV7-9 to TRBJ2-5; TRBD2 aligns across 8 bases. Looked up from germline, CDR1 is SEHNR and CDR2 is FQNEAQ (reference sequence). Trimming cost V 7 bases and J 2 bases; bases outside gene matches: 3. The CDR3 sequence is 13 residues long. CDR3 nucleotides: TGTGCCAGCACCCGGGGGGGACAAGAGACCCAGTACTTC. Its protein is CASTRGGQETQYF.

This clone has only one observation. This chain links TRBV30 with TRBJ2-3, with 10 bases that match TRBD2. Germline V gene data show CDR1 as GTSNPN and CDR2 as SVGIG (reference sequence). The junction had 4 bases not matched to a gene; V was cut back by 2 bases and J by 2 bases. This CDR3 has 15 residues. The DNA for the CDR3 is TGTGCCTGGAGTCTGACTAGCGGGTACACAGATACGCAGTATTTT. It yields the protein CAWSLTSGYTDTQYF. The variable domain in full, completed from reference TRBV30 and TRBJ2-3, reads SQTIHQWPATLVQPVGSPLSLECTVEGTSNPNLYWYRQAAGRGLQLLFYSVGIGQISSEVPQNLSASRPQDRQFILSSKKLLLSDSGFYLCAWSLTSGYTDTQYFGPGTRLTVL.

The J gene is TRBJ2-7, the V gene TRBV6-1; no clear D. Germline CDR1 MNHNS, CDR2 SASEGT. The CDR3 is 11 amino acids. V was clipped by 2 bases and J by 5 bases, with 4 bases between them. In DNA, the CDR3 is TGTGCCAGCAGTGAATGGAACGAGCAGTACTTC. This translates into CASSEWNEQYF.

This rearrangement joins TRBV5-1 to TRBJ1-1; D is unresolved. Germline V gene data show CDR1 as SGHRS and CDR2 as YFSETQ. CDR3 length: 16 amino acids. V dropped 0 bases and J dropped 1 base, with 13 bases sitting between them. The DNA of the CDR3 is TGCGCCAGCAGCTTGGACCCGCGAGCCAAGAACACTGAAGCTTTCTTT. It is translated as CASSLDPRAKNTEAFF.

J is TRBJ2-3 and V is TRBV15; 10 nucleotides align to TRBD2. The CDR3 runs to 17 residues. Germline V gene lookup returns CDR1 LNHNV and CDR2 YYDKDF (reference sequence). With 0 bases clipped from V and 2 bases from J, the junction kept 5 bases outside the gene matches. CDR3 in DNA: TGTGCCACCAGCAGAGACTTACTAGCGGGGAACACAGATACGCAGTATTTT. Translated: CATSRDLLAGNTDTQYF.